This T cell receptor beta chain originates from a study of T cells in Graves' hyperthyroidism and ophthalmopathy. Study-wide results and caveats: Ophthalmopathy was told apart from stable hyperthyroidism by a 13 V-J model.

This clonotype was seen ten or more times. Antigen: not known. With 2 bases removed from V and 4 bases from J, the gap between germline ends came to 5 bases. The germline CDR1 and CDR2 sequences are SGHTA and FQGNSA. The CDR3 is 13 amino acids. Amplification yielded TCR beta CDR3 regions, with RNA transcripts as the source. During a first-round RT-PCR of the TCR CDR3, the HTBI primer set was used. One entry per CDR3 protein, called by TCRdb with MiXCR from the multiplex PCR reads. The table shows 490,000 or so distinct CDR3 sequences, with 46% occurring only once. J is TRBJ2-2 and V is TRBV7-2, with no clear D. This clonotype was sampled from an adult woman with Graves' disease, either hyperthyroidism or ophthalmopathy (not recorded which). Input material: peripheral blood or thyroid tissue (not recorded which). CDR3 coding DNA: TGTGCCAGCAGCTTAATTGCCACCGGGGAGCTGTTTTTT. This translates into CASSLIATGELFF. The entire variable domain, with the rest obtained from reference TRBV7-2 and TRBJ2-2, is as follows: GAGVSQSPSNKVTEKGKDVELRCDPISGHTALYWYRQSLGQGLEFLIYFQGNSAPDKSGLPSDRFSAERTGGSVSTLTIQRTQQEDSAVYLCASSLIATGELFFGEGSRLTVL.